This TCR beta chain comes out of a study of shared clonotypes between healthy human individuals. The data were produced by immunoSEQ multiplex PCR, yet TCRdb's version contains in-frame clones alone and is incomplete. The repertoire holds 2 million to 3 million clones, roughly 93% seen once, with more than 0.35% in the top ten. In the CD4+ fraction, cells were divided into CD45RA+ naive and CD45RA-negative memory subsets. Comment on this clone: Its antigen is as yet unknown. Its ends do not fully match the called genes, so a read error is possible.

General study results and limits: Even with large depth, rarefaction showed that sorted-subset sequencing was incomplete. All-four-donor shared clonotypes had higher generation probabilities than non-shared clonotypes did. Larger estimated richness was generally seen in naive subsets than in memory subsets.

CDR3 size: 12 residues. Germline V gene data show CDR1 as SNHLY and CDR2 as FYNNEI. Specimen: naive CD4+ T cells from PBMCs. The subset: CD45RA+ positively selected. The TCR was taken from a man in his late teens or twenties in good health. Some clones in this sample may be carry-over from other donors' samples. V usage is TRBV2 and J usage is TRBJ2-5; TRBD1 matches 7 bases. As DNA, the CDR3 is TGTGCTAGCAAGGGACAGCAAGAGACCCAGTACTTC. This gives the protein CASKGQQETQYF. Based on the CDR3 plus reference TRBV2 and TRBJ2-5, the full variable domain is EPEVTQTPSHQVTQMGQEVILRCVPISNHLYFYWYRQILGQKVEFLVSFYNNEISEKSEIFDDQFSVERPDGSNFTLKIRSTKLEDSAMYFCASKGQQETQYFGPGTRLLVL.